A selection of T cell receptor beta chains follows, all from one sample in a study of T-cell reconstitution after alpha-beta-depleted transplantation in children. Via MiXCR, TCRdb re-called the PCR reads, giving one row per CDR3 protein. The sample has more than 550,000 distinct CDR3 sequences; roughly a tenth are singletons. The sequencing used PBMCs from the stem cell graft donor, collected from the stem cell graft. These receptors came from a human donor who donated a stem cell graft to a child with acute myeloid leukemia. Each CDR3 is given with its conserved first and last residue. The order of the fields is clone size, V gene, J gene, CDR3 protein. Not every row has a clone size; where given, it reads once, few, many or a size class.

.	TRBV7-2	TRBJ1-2	CASSLVGTVNYGYTF
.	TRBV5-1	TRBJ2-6	CASSSGLADGYVLTF
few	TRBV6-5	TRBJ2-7	CASSYLDRNEQYF
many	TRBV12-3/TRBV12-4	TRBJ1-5	CASSLVGQPQHF
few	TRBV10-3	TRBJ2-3	CAISPSSGRTDTQYF
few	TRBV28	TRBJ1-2	CASSPLRLDRQLGYTF
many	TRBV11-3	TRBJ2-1	CASSNLASSYNEQFF
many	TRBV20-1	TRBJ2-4	CSASAGADIQYF
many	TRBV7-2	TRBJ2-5	CASSLEGGPETQYF
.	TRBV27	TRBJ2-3	CASSLLGGPDTQYF
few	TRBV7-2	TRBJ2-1	CASSFLFGLIADMSPYNEQFF
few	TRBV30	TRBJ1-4	CAWSVLAQEKLFF
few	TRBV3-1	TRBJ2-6	CASSQDFGLGANVLTF
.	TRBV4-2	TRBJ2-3	CASSQPTSGTDTQYF
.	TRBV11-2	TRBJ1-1	CASSLNIPNTEAFF
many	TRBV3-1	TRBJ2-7	CASSQERFGGRSREQYF
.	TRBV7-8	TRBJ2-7	CASSLAWDGAYEQYF
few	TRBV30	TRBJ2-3	CAVVRSTDTQYF
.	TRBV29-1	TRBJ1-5	CSVIMGPNQPQHF
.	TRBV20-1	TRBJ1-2	CSARNLRQGNYGYTF
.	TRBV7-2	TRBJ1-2	CASSPGTGHVDGYTF
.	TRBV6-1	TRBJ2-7	CATIAGLAYEQYF
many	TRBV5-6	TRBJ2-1	CASSSAGAPFVMFF
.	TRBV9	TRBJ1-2	CASSIGQGTYGYTF